This record looks at one T cell receptor beta chain sequence and its context. Its antigen is as yet unknown. TCRdb ran MiXCR on the reads and lists one entry per CDR3 protein. The repertoire consists of about 740,000 distinct CDR3 sequences, with about a third occurring once and the leading ten covering around 2.8%. The record originates from a study of T cell repertoires in cytomegalovirus infection. Study at large: Public TCR beta signatures were indicative of both CMV infection and a matching HLA type.

General observations from the study: Of the TCR beta families, the public ones yielded a cumulative frequency that identified carriers of CMV plus the relevant HLA. HLA-C-restricted CMV-specific TCR beta clonotypes were dominant in the ex vivo response.

The CDR3 extends over 15 amino acids. CDR1 is MDHEN, CDR2 SYDVKM, per germline. V lost 5 bases and J lost 0, with 11 bases in between. The chain combines TRBV28 with TRBJ2-4; D gene uncertain. The TCR was taken from a human donor in good health (CMV status not recorded). Some clones in this sample may be carry-over from other donors' samples. Sequenced input: PBMCs. The DNA of the CDR3 is TGTGCCAGCAGTGCAGTCCAGATAGCCAAAAACATTCAGTACTTC. Residues: CASSAVQIAKNIQYF.